Sequencing of this TCR beta chain was carried out in a study of tumor-infiltrating lymphocytes in oesophageal squamous cell carcinoma (dated by TCRdb to 2016 to 2018). Library preparation employed PCR. Sequencing used an Illumina HiSeq 2000. In TCRdb, the public reads were trimmed at Q25 with fastp and aligned with MiXCR, with productive beta chains retained. Each CDR3 protein appears once, grouped with its most common genes and DNA. The sample includes about 12,000 distinct CDR3 sequences, with 45% to 65% observed a single time. Together, the top ten hold under 35% of the sample. About this clonotype itself: The antigen it binds to is not known. Base-call qualities are not available, and no considerably larger clone is one nucleotide away.

The germline V gene provides CDR1 MNHGY and CDR2 SAAAGT. Including the terminal cysteine and phenylalanine, the CDR3 comprises 15 residues. Only CDR3 DNA remains: 45 bases, in frame from the first base. This receptor chain uses TRBV6-8 and TRBJ2-4, with 7 central nucleotides matching TRBD1. The DNA end is more similar to TRBJ2-1, so the J call may be wrong. Sequences were obtained from esophageal tumor tissue. The clonotype originates from a female donor with esophageal squamous cell carcinoma. The CDR3 protein sequence reads: CASSYLLQGHVEQFF. The sequence in DNA is TGTGCCAGCAGTTACCTCTTACAGGGGCATGTTGAGCAGTTCTTC.